Presented here are 18 T cell receptor beta chains from one specimen sequenced in a study of cytomegalovirus exposure and HLA in healthy donors. PCR employed 60 Vbeta and 13 Jbeta primers. Assay used: immunoSEQ multiplex PCR; TCRdb lists only in-frame clones, some missing. The profile shows 120,000 to 150,000 clones, around 72% of them singletons. Sequenced material: PBMCs. The receptor set was obtained from a human donor in good health.

The chain has TRBV27 and TRBJ2-7; D may be TRBD1 (5 bases). This CDR3 region has 15 residues. Germline CDR1 MNHEY, CDR2 SMNVEV (reference sequence). Between the trimmed V and J ends, which lost 3 bases and 5 bases, there was a span of 17 bases. The CDR3 sequence: CASSLNPGIPHEQYF. The CDR3 DNA reads TGTGCCAGCAGTTTGAACCCAGGGATTCCCCACGAGCAGTACTTC.

The count of this clone is one. The chain recombines TRBV5-5 with TRBJ1-1; 8 nucleotides align to TRBD1. The CDR3 is 15 residues long. Germline-derived CDR1 and CDR2 are SGHKS and YYEKEE (reference sequence). J was trimmed by 7 bases and V by 1 base; bases with no gene match: 9. The DNA of the CDR3 is TGTGCCAGCAGCTTGCGCAGGGGGCGGAATAATGAAGCTTTCTTT. It specifies CASSLRRGRNNEAFF.

This CDR3 reads CAISGATSGGAGELFF. The CDR3 nucleotides read TGTGCCATCAGTGGCGCAACTAGCGGGGGGGCCGGGGAGCTGTTTTTT. The chain recombines TRBV10-3 with TRBJ2-2, with 13 bases that match TRBD2. J lost 6 bases, V lost 4 bases, and 5 bases had no gene match. Germline V lookup: CDR1 ENHRY, CDR2 SYGVKD. The CDR3 has 16 residues.

The chain links TRBV6-1 to TRBJ1-1, with a possible D match to TRBD1 (5 bases). Germline V lookup: CDR1 MNHNS, CDR2 SASEGT. V was trimmed by 6 bases and J by 1 base, leaving 9 bases between them. The CDR3 runs to 13 residues. The CDR3 sequence: CASRTVTNTEAFF. DNA of the CDR3: TGTGCCAGCAGGACAGTGACGAACACTGAAGCTTTCTTT.

The rearrangement joins TRBV7-2 to TRBJ2-5; 9 bases match TRBD2. The CDR3 length is 17 residues. The germline V gene has CDR1 SGHTA and CDR2 FQGNSA. V was pared by 1 base and J by 1 base, with 7 bases of the junction left unmatched. DNA of the CDR3: TGTGCCAGCAGCTTAGGTTGGCGGGGGGGGAGCCAAGAGACCCAGTACTTC. Translation gives CASSLGWRGGSQETQYF.

This clone appeared a few times. The CDR3 DNA follows: TGTGCCAGCAGCGTAGAAGGCAGGGGTGATGTAGATACGCAGTATTTT. Translation gives CASSVEGRGDVDTQYF. The V and J genes are TRBV9 and TRBJ2-3, with D perhaps matching TRBD1 (6 bases). CDR3 length: 16 amino acids. Germline lookup yields CDR1 SGDLS and CDR2 YYNGEE. V was clipped by 0 bases and J by 5 bases, with 16 bases between them.

The chain recombines TRBV7-9 with TRBJ2-3; TRBD1 aligns across 7 bases. Germline CDR1 and CDR2: SEHNR and FQNEAQ (reference sequence). The CDR3 extends over 15 amino acids. V lost 1 base to trimming and J lost 2 bases; unmatched junction nucleotides: 3. The CDR3 region is CASSLGDRVTDTQYF. The CDR3 DNA follows: TGTGCCAGCAGCTTAGGTGACAGGGTCACAGATACGCAGTATTTT.

This clone was observed a handful of times. This sequence joins TRBV28 and TRBJ2-2, with D hard to call. This CDR3 comprises 15 residues. Germline CDR1 and CDR2: MDHEN and SYDVKM. The germline V and J ends were trimmed by 6 bases and 1 base, with 12 bases remaining between them. CDR3 loop: CASRHGSKNTGELFF. For the CDR3, the DNA is TGTGCCAGCAGGCATGGCAGTAAGAACACCGGGGAGCTGTTTTTT. The full variable domain, completed using reference TRBV28 and TRBJ2-2, is DVKVTQSSRYLVKRTGEKVFLECVQDMDHENMFWYRQDPGLGLRLIYFSYDVKMKEKGDIPEGYSVSREKKERFSLILESASTNQTSMYLCASRHGSKNTGELFFGEGSRLTVL.

This chain uses TRBV7-9 with TRBJ1-2; no clear D gene. Trimming took off 7 bases at V and 2 bases at J, with 17 bases between the two ends. Germline V gene data show CDR1 as SEHNR and CDR2 as FQNEAQ (reference sequence). This CDR3 region has 15 residues. Here the CDR3 DNA reads TGTGCCAGCACCTTCGGTGCCCCCGCAAACTATGGCTACACCTTC. Translating it yields CASTFGAPANYGYTF. Complete variable domain (other parts from reference TRBV7-9 and TRBJ1-2): DTGVSQNPRHKITKRGQNVTFRCDPISEHNRLYWYRQTLGQGPEFLTYFQNEAQLEKSRLLSDRFSAERPKGSFSTLEIQRTEQGDSAMYLCASTFGAPANYGYTFGSGTRLTVV.

This clone showed up just once. This rearrangement joins TRBV9 to TRBJ2-2, with D perhaps TRBD2 (5 bases). Germline assignment: CDR1 SGDLS and CDR2 YYNGEE. The V and J ends lost 3 bases and 14 bases respectively, with 20 bases between them. This CDR3 is built from 14 residues. CDR3 in amino acids: CASSAGTGNGGLFF. In DNA, the CDR3 is TGTGCCAGCAGCGCGGGAACGGGGAATGGAGGACTGTTTTTT.

This chain connects TRBV6-5 to TRBJ1-2, with a possible D match to TRBD1 (5 bases). Trimming removed 8 bases at V and 6 bases at J, with 10 bases between. The germline gives CDR1 MNHEY, CDR2 SVGAGI. The length of the CDR3 is 11 residues. The CDR3 here is CASAAQDGYTF. The DNA for the CDR3 is TGTGCCAGCGCCGCACAGGATGGCTACACCTTC.

A few counts support this clone. This chain connects TRBV19 to TRBJ2-2, with 7 positions matching TRBD1. V was clipped by 7 bases and J by 3 bases; unmatched bases: 11. This CDR3 is 16 amino acids long. The germline gives CDR1 LNHDA, CDR2 SQIVND (reference sequence). The chain's CDR3 is CASNEGARSHTGELFF. The CDR3 DNA follows: TGTGCCAGTAATGAGGGGGCACGATCCCACACCGGGGAGCTGTTTTTT. The full variable domain, completed using reference TRBV19 and TRBJ2-2, is DGGITQSPKYLFRKEGQNVTLSCEQNLNHDAMYWYRQDPGQGLRLIYYSQIVNDFQKGDIAEGYSVSREKKESFPLTVTSAQKNPTAFYLCASNEGARSHTGELFFGEGSRLTVL.

This clone was observed once. This sequence joins TRBV15 and TRBJ2-3; no clear D gene. The CDR3 contains 16 residues. V lost 7 bases and J 2 bases, leaving 19 bases between the germline ends. Per germline, CDR1 LNHNV and CDR2 YYDKDF (reference sequence). CDR3 sequence: CATIEWAQGDTDTQYF. In DNA form, the CDR3 reads TGTGCCACCATTGAGTGGGCTCAAGGCGACACAGATACGCAGTATTTT. Full variable domain (remainder filled in from reference TRBV15 and TRBJ2-3): DAMVIQNPRYQVTQFGKPVTLSCSQTLNHNVMYWYQQKSSQAPKLLFHYYDKDFNNEADTPDNFQSRRPNTSFCFLDIRSPGLGDTAMYLCATIEWAQGDTDTQYFGPGTRLTVL.

The chain uses TRBV5-4 and TRBJ2-1; maybe TRBD1 (5 bases). V lost 4 bases and J 2 bases, leaving 16 bases between the germline ends. Germline V lookup: CDR1 SGHNT, CDR2 YYREEE (reference sequence). This CDR3 comprises 16 residues. The CDR3 spells CASSIYRTNPYNEQFF. The DNA for the CDR3 is TGTGCCAGCAGCATATACAGGACGAACCCCTACAATGAGCAGTTCTTC.

Notes on this clone: One junction end does not reproduce the germline sequence, and a read error may be involved. The gene calls are TRBV9 and TRBJ2-2; 11 bases line up with TRBD2. This CDR3 region has 15 residues. Germline V gene data show CDR1 as SGDLS and CDR2 as YYNGEE. This CDR3 is CASNGLAGETEELFF. The DNA of the CDR3 is TGTGCCAGCAACGGACTAGCGGGTGAGACCGAGGAGCTGTTTTTT.

V gene TRBV7-9 combines with J gene TRBJ1-2; D is unclear. The CDR3 runs 12 residues. Germline CDR1 and CDR2: SEHNR and FQNEAQ (reference sequence). V gave up 8 bases and J gave up 0 bases, with 7 bases separating them. The CDR3 reads CASLHPNYGYTF. The CDR3 DNA sequence: TGTGCCAGCTTACACCCTAACTATGGCTACACCTTC.

The genes are TRBV6-1 and TRBJ1-2; 7 bases agree with TRBD1. Germline assignment: CDR1 MNHNS and CDR2 SASEGT. V shed 3 bases and J 4 bases; nucleotides not matched to a gene: 17. This CDR3 has 18 amino acids. CDR3 sequence (DNA): TGTGCCAGCAGTGATACACACATTAGAGGGGGCCATGGCTATGGCTACACCTTC. Protein sequence: CASSDTHIRGGHGYGYTF.

V usage is TRBV7-8 and J usage is TRBJ1-4; no clear D gene. Germline CDR1 SGHVS, CDR2 FQNEAQ. CDR3 length equals 16 residues. V was shortened by 5 bases and J by 0 bases, with 13 bases between the two germline ends. The CDR3 protein is CASSLYLQSTNEKLFF. The CDR3 DNA reads as TGTGCCAGCAGCCTATACTTACAGTCAACTAATGAAAAACTGTTTTTT.